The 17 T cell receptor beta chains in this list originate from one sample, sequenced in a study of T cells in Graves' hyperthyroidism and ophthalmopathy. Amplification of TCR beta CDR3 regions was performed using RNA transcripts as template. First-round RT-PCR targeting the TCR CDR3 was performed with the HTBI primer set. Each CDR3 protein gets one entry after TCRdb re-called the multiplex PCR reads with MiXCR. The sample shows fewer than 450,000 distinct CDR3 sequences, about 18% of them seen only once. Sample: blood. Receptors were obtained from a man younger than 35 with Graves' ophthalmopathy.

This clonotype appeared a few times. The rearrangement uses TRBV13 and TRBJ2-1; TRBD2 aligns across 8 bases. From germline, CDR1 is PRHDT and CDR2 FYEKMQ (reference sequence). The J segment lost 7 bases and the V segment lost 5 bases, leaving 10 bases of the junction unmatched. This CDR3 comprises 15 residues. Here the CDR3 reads CASSPGGGGWNEQFF. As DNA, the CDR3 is TGTGCCAGCAGCCCCGGCGGCGGGGGGTGGAATGAGCAGTTCTTC.

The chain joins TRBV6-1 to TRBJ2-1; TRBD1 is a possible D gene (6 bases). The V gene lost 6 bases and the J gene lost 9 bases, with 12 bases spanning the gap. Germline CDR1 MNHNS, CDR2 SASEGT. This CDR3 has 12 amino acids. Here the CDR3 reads CASSATGTEQFF. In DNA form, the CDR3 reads TGTGCCAGCAGCGCTACAGGGACTGAGCAGTTCTTC.

DNA of the CDR3: TGCAGTGCCCGTGCCGGGGGGCCTGGGGATGAGCAGTACTTC. Protein product: CSARAGGPGDEQYF. V is TRBV20-1 and J is TRBJ2-7; D is possibly TRBD2 (7 bases). Germline CDR1 is DFQATT and CDR2 is SNEGSKA (reference sequence). The V end was cut by 6 bases, the J end by 7 bases, with 22 bases between. The CDR3 has 14 residues.

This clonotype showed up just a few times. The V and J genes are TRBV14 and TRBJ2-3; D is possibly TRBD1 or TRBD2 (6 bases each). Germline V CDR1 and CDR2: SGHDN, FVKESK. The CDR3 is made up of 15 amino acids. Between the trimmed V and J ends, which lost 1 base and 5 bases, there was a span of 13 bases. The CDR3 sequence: CASSQVSGAGDTQYF. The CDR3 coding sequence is TGTGCCAGCAGCCAAGTGTCGGGGGCCGGAGATACGCAGTATTTT.

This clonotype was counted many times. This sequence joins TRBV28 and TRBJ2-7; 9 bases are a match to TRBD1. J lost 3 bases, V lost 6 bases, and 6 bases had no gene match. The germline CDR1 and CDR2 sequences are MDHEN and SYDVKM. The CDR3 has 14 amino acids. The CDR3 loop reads CASSTGTGYYEQYF. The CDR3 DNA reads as TGTGCCAGCAGCACCGGGACAGGGTACTACGAGCAGTACTTC.

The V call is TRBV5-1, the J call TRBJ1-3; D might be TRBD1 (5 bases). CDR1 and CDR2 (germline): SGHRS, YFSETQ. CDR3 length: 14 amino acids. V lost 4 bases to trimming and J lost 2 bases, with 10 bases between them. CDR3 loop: CASSPGETGNTIYF. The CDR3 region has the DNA TGCGCCAGCAGCCCGGGGGAGACTGGAAACACCATATATTTT.

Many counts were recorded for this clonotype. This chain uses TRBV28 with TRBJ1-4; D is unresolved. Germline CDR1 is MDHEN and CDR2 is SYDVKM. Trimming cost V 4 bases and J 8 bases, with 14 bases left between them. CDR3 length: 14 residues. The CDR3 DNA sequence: TGTGCCAGCAGTTCACCCGGGAAAGGGGAAAAACTGTTTTTT. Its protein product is CASSSPGKGEKLFF.

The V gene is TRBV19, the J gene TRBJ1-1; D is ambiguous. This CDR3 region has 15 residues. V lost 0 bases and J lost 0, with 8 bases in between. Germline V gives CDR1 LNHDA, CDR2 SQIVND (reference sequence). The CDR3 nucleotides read TGTGCCAGTAGTATAGATCTGGAGCTGAACACTGAAGCTTTCTTT. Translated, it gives CASSIDLELNTEAFF.

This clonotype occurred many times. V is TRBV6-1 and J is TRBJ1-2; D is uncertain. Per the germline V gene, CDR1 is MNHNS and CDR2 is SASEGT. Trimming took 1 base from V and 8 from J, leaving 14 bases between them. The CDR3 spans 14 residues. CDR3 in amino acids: CASSEGRTGRGYTF. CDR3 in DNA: TGTGCCAGCAGTGAAGGGCGGACCGGGCGAGGCTACACCTTC.

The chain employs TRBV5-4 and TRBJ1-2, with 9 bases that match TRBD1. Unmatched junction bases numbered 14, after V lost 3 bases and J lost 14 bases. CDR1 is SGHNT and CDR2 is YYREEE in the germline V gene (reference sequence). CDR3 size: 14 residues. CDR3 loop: CASSSRGTGTPQTF. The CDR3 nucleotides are TGTGCCAGCAGCTCTCGGGGGACAGGGACCCCCCAGACCTTC.

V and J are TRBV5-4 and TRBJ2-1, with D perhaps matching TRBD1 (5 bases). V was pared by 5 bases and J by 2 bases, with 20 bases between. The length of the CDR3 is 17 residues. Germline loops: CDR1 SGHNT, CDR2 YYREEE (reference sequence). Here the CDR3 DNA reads TGTGCCAGCAGACCCATGCCCGACAGCTTTCCCTACAATGAGCAGTTCTTC. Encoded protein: CASRPMPDSFPYNEQFF.

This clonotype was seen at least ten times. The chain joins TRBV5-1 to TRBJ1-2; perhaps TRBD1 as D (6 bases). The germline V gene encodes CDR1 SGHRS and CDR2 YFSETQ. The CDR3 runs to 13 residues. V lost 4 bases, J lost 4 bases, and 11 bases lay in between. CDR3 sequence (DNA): TGCGCCAGCAGCGCAAGGACAGCCTATGGCTACACCTTC. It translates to CASSARTAYGYTF.

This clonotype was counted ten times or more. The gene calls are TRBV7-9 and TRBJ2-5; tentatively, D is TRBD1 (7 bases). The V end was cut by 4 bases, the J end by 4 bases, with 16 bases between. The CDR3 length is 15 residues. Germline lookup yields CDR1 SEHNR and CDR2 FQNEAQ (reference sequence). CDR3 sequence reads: CASSSPGQEGETQYF. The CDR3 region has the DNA TGTGCCAGCAGCTCTCCTGGACAGGAGGGAGAGACCCAGTACTTC. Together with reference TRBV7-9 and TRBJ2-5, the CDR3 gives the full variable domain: DTGVSQNPRHKITKRGQNVTFRCDPISEHNRLYWYRQTLGQGPEFLTYFQNEAQLEKSRLLSDRFSAERPKGSFSTLEIQRTEQGDSAMYLCASSSPGQEGETQYFGPGTRLLVL.

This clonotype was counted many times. The CDR3 region is CASSLSVDLDSSEAFF. The CDR3 DNA follows: TGTGCCAGCAGCTTATCGGTAGATCTTGATTCGTCAGAAGCTTTCTTT. The chain is built from TRBV7-6 and TRBJ1-1; D is unresolved. V was cut by 2 bases and J by 8 bases, with 21 bases left in between. This CDR3 is 16 amino acids long. Per the germline V gene, CDR1 is SGHVS and CDR2 is FNYEAQ.

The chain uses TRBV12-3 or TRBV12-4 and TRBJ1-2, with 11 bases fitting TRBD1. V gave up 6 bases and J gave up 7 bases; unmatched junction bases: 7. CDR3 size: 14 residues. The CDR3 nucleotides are TGTGCCAGCAGCCCCCCGGGACAGGGGGTTGGCTACACCTTC. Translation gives CASSPPGQGVGYTF.

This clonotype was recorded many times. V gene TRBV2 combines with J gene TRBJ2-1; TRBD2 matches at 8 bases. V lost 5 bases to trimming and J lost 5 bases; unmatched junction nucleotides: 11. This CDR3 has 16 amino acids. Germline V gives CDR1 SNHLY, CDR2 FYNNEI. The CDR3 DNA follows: TGTGCCAGCAGTCTTATCCCGGGGGGGCCAAACAATGAGCAGTTCTTC. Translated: CASSLIPGGPNNEQFF.

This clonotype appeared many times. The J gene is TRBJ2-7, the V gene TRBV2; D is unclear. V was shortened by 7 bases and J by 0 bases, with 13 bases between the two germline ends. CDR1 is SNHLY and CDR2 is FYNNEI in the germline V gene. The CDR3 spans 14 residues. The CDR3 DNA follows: TGTGCCAGCACCCTCGCGAGCACCTCCTACGAGCAGTACTTC. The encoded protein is CASTLASTSYEQYF. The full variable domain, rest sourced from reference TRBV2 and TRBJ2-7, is EPEVTQTPSHQVTQMGQEVILRCVPISNHLYFYWYRQILGQKVEFLVSFYNNEISEKSEIFDDQFSVERPDGSNFTLKIRSTKLEDSAMYFCASTLASTSYEQYFGPGTRLTVT.